This note documents a single T cell receptor beta chain sequence. This entry is derived from a study of T cell changes during pregnancy in multiple sclerosis. Produced via immunoSEQ multiplex PCR; TCRdb's table is partial and in-frame only. The sample carries some 68,000 clones, about 91% recorded once. CDR3 length: 12 residues. The J segment lost 5 bases and the V segment lost 10 bases, leaving 5 bases of the junction unmatched. Germline assignment: CDR1 ENHRY and CDR2 SYGVKD. The source was peripheral blood, collected in the second trimester of pregnancy. The TCR originated in a female donor in good health, enrolled as a control in a pregnancy study. V is TRBV10-3 and J is TRBJ1-1, with 9 bases lining up with TRBD1. CDR3 bases: TGTGCCACAGGACAGGGGCGAACTGAAGCTTTCTTT. It codes for CATGQGRTEAFF.